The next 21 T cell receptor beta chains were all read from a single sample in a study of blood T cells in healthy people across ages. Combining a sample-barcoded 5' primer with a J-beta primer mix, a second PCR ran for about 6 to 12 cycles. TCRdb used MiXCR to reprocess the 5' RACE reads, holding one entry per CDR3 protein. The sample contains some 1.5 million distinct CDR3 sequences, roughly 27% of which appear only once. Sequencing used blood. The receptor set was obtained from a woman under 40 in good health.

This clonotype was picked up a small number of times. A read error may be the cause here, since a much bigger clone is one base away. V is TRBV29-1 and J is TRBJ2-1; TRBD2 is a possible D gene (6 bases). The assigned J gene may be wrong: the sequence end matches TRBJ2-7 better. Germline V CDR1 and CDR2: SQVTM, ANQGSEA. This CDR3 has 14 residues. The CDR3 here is CSVNRGSSYNEQYF. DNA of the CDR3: TGCAGCGTCAACCGGGGGAGCTCCTACAATGAGCAGTACTTC.

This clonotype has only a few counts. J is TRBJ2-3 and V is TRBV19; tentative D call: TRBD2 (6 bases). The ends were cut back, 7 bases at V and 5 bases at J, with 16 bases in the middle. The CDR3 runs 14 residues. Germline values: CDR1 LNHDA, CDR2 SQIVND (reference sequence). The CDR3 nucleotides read TGTGCCAGTACCAACACGCTCGGGGGAGATACGCAGTATTTT. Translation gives CASTNTLGGDTQYF.

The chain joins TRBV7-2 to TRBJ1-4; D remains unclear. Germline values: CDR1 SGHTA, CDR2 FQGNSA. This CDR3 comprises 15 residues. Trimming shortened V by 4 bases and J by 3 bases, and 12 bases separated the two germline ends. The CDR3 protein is CASSSARGANEKLFF. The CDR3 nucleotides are TGTGCCAGCAGCTCCGCTCGGGGAGCTAATGAAAAACTGTTTTTT. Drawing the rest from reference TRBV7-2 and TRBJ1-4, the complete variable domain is GAGVSQSPSNKVTEKGKDVELRCDPISGHTALYWYRQSLGQGLEFLIYFQGNSAPDKSGLPSDRFSAERTGGSVSTLTIQRTQQEDSAVYLCASSSARGANEKLFFGSGTQLSVL.

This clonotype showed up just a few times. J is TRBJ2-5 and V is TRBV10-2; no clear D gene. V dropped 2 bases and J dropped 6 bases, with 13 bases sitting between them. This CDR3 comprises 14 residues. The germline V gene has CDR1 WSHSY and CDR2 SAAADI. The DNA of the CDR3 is TGCGCCAGCAGTGAGAGTGGGGTCCTGAAGACCCAGTACTTC. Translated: CASSESGVLKTQYF.

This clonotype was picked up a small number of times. The CDR3 sequence is CASSPARGTRGPAQHF. In DNA, the CDR3 is TGTGCCAGCAGCCCGGCCCGTGGGACAAGGGGTCCGGCCCAGCATTTT. The V gene is TRBV7-2, the J gene TRBJ1-5; D possibly corresponds to TRBD1 (6 bases). This CDR3 contains 16 residues. Germline-derived CDR1 and CDR2 are SGHTA and FQGNSA. V dropped 5 bases and J dropped 11 bases, with 25 bases sitting between them.

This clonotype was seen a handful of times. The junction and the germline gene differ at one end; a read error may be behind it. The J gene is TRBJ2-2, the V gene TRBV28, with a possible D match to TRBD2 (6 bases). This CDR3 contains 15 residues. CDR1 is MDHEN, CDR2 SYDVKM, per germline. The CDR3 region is CASSLSGGDTGELFF. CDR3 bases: TGCGCCAGCAGCTTGTCAGGAGGGGACACCGGGGAGCTGTTTTTT. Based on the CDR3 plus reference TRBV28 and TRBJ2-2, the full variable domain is DVKVTQSSRYLVKRTGEKVFLECVQDMDHENMFWYRQDPGLGLRLIYFSYDVKMKEKGDIPEGYSVSREKKERFSLILESASTNQTSMYLCASSLSGGDTGELFFGEGSRLTVL.

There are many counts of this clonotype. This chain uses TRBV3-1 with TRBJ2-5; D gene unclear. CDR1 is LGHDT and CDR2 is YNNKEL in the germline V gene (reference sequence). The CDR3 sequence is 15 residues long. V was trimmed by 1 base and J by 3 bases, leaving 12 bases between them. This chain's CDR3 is CASSQVEKLKETQYF. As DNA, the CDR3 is TGTGCCAGCAGCCAAGTGGAGAAGTTAAAAGAGACCCAGTACTTC.

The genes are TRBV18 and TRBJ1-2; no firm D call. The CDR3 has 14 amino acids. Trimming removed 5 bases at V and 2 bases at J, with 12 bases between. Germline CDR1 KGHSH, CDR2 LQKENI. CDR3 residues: CASSMGQINYGYTF. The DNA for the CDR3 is TGTGCCAGCTCAATGGGTCAGATCAACTATGGCTACACCTTC.

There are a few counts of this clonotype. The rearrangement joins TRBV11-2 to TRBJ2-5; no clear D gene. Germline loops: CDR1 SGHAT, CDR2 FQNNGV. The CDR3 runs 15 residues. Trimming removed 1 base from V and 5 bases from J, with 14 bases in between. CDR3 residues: CASSLGVSFAETQYF. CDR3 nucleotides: TGTGCCAGCAGCTTAGGGGTTAGTTTCGCTGAGACCCAGTACTTC.

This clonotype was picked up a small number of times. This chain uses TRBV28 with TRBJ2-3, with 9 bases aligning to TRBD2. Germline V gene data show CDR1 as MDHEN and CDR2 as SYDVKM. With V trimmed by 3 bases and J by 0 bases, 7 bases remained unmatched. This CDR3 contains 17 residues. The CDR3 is CASSLAPSGASTDTQYF. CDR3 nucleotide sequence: TGTGCCAGCAGTTTGGCCCCTAGCGGGGCTAGCACAGATACGCAGTATTTT.

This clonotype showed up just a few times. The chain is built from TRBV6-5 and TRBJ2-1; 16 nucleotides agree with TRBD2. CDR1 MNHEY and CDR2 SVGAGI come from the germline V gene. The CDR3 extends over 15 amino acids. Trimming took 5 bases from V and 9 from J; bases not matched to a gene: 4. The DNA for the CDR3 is TGTGCCAGCAGTGAGGGACTAGCGGGAGGGACTGAGCAGTTCTTC. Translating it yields CASSEGLAGGTEQFF.

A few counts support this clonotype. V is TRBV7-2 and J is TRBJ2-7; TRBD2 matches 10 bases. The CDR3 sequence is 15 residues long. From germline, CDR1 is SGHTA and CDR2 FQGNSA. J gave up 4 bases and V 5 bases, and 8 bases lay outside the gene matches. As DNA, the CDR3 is TGTGCCAGCAGCCCCCCCCCACTAGCGGGATACGAGCAGTACTTC. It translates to CASSPPPLAGYEQYF. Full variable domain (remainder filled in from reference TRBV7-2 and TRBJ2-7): GAGVSQSPSNKVTEKGKDVELRCDPISGHTALYWYRQSLGQGLEFLIYFQGNSAPDKSGLPSDRFSAERTGGSVSTLTIQRTQQEDSAVYLCASSPPPLAGYEQYFGPGTRLTVT.

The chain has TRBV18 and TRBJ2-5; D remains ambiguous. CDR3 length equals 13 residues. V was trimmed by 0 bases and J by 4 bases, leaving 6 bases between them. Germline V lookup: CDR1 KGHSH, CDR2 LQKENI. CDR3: CASSPPPRETQYF. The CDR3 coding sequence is TGTGCCAGCTCACCACCCCCCAGAGAGACCCAGTACTTC.

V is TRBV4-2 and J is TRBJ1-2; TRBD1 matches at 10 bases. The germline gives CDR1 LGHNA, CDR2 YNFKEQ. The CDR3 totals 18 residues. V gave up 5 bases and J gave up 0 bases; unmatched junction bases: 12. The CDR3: CASSGRPGQGKANYGYTF. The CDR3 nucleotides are TGTGCCAGCAGCGGGCGTCCGGGACAGGGGAAAGCTAACTATGGCTACACCTTC.

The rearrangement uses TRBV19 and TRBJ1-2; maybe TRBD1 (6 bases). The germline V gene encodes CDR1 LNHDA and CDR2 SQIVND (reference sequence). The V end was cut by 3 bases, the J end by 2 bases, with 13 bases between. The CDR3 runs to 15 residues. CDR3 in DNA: TGTGCCAGTAGTATCGGGTACAGGGCCAACTATGGCTACACCTTC. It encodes CASSIGYRANYGYTF. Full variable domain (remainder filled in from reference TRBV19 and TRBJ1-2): DGGITQSPKYLFRKEGQNVTLSCEQNLNHDAMYWYRQDPGQGLRLIYYSQIVNDFQKGDIAEGYSVSREKKESFPLTVTSAQKNPTAFYLCASSIGYRANYGYTFGSGTRLTVV.

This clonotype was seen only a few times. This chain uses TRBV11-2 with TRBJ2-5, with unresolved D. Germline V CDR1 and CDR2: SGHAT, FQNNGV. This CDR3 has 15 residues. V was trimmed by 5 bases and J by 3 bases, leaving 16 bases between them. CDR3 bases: TGTGCCAGCAGCCCGGGCGACGTATGGGAAGAGACCCAGTACTTC. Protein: CASSPGDVWEETQYF.

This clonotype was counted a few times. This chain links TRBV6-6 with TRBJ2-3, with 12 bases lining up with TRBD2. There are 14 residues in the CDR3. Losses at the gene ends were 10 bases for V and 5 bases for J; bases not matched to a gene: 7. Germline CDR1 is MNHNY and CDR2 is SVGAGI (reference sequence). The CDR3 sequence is CATLAGGPGDTQYF. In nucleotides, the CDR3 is TGTGCCACGCTAGCGGGGGGGCCGGGAGATACGCAGTATTTT.

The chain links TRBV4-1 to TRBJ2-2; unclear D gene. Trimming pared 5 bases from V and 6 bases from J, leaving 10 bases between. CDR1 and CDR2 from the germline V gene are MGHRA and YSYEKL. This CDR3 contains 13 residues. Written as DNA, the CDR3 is TGCGCCAGCAGCTCCTCAGCTCCCGGGGAGCTGTTTTTT. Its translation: CASSSSAPGELFF.

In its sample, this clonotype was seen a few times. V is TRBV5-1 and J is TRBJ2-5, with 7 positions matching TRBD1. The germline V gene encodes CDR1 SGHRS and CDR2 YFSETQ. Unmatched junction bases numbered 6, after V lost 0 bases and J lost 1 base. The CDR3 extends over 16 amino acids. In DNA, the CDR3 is TGCGCCAGCAGCTTGGGTGGGACAGCGATCCAAGAGACCCAGTACTTC. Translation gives CASSLGGTAIQETQYF.

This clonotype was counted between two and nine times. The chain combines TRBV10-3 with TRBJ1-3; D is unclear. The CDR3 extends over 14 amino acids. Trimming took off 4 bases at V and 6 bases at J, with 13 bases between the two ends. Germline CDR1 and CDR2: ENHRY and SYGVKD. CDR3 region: CAISGSGAENTIYF. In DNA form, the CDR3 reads TGTGCCATCAGTGGGTCGGGAGCTGAAAACACCATATATTTT.

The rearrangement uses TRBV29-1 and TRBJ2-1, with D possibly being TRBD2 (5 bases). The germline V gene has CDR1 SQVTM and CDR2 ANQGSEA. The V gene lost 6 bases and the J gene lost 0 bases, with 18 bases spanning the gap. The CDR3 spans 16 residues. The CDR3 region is CSVHRSLASSYNEQFF. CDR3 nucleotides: TGCAGCGTGCACCGGAGCTTAGCGAGCTCCTACAATGAGCAGTTCTTC.